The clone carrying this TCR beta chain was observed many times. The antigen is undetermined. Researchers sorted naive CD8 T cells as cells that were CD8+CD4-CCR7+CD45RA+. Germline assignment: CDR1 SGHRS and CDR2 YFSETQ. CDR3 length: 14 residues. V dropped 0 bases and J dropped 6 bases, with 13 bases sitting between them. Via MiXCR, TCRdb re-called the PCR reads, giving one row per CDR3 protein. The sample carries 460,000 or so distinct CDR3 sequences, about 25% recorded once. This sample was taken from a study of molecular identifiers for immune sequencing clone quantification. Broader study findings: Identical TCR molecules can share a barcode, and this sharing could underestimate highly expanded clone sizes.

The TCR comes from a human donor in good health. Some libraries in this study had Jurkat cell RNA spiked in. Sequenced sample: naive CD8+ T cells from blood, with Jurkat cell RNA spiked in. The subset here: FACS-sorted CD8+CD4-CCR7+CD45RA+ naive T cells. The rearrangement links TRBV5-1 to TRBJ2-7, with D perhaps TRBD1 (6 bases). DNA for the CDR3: TGCGCCAGCAGCTTGGGGCAGGGGCCCACCGAGCAGTACTTC. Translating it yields CASSLGQGPTEQYF.